What follows describes a single TCR beta chain. The clone's antigen remains unknown. No base quality information exists; no much larger clone differs at one position. The source of the sample is a study of cytomegalovirus exposure and HLA in healthy donors (dated by TCRdb to between 2016 and 2019). For the study in its entirety: According to an earlier analysis of a few hundred of the donors, about 179 million T cells yielded 95 million to 140 million unique TCR beta sequences and about 300 Gb of sequence data. An early release that covered about 600 HLA-typed donors contained approximately 320 gigabases of sequencing data and about 84 million unique TCR sequences. Among the roughly 400 genotyped donors, around 79% belonged to the genetic ancestry cluster associated with self-reported Caucasian donors. The study was designed to test whether signatures of past pathogen exposure could be identified by cataloging public T cell receptors. The T cell repertoires of 666 subjects were profiled by immunosequencing and related to cytomegalovirus serostatus. A separate validation cohort of over 95 different subjects was used in addition to the roughly 700-subject first cohort. To predict cytomegalovirus infection status, the study combined high-throughput TCR immunosequencing, statistical association of individual TCRs with disease status, and machine learning. To study patterns of TCR occurrence, a later analysis re-analyzed previously published TCR beta repertoires from several hundred donors and added high-resolution HLA genotyping. The later analysis used no new phenotypic data to find candidate immune exposures, relying instead on TCR beta sequences and their occurrence across donors. To decide whether each TCR beta V gene segment behaved as functional or pseudogenic, an earlier analysis of some 600 of the donors relied on high-throughput TCR beta sequencing. Alongside the repertoire data, information on donor age, sex, ethnicity and CMV serostatus was compiled. A later genetic analysis took genome-wide SNP genotypes for about 55% of the 666 donors and used that subset as a discovery cohort. All discovery cohort repertoires had been generated using a single sequencing platform. Class I and class II HLA loci were covered by the typing at four-digit resolution. The number of typed donors differed by locus: roughly 620-630 for A, B, C, DRB1 and DQB1; approximately 520 for DQA1; 606 for DPA1; and some 430 for DPB1. A handful of DR-DQ haplotypes were handled as single units for association and clustering because linkage in the cohort was strong. Across 398 genotyped donors of the cohort, an average of about 240,000 unique TCR beta nucleotide sequences per donor were sequenced, and roughly 17% of those sequences were non-productive. The paper's findings and limits, for the study overall: In a later analysis, most CMV-associated TCR beta chains were found to appear HLA-restricted, with HLA associations seemingly driven largely by CMV exposure. In a later analysis, HLA-associated TCR beta chains showed more clonal expansion and lower generation probabilities than non-associated chains that were equally common. When HLA alleles, especially DR and DQ, strongly co-occurred, attributing TCR associations to individual alleles was difficult. The only immune exposure information available for the cohort was CMV serostatus. Roughly uniform sequencing depth across donors was assumed in presence/absence analyses, although this assumption may not hold. A later analysis reported that several top co-occurrence clusters appeared linked to parvovirus B19, influenza, CMV and Epstein-Barr virus. In a later analysis, the rate of TCR association differed among HLA loci, with DRB1 alleles having the most associated TCRs and HLA-C alleles having the fewest. Only TCR beta chains were sequenced in this cohort, and the absence of alpha or paired-chain data limited detectable features. The classifier was reported to diagnose cytomegalovirus status with high specificity and sensitivity in both the original and validation cohorts. The authors suggested that the approach could potentially be generalized to other disease states and immunological phenotypes. In the study, some 160 TCR beta chains were listed as associated with cytomegalovirus. Because counts were too low, seventeen rarely observed V segments, including chromosome 9 orphons, were left out of the earlier analysis of a few hundred of the donors. In vitro tests confirmed that a few of the cytomegalovirus-associated TCR beta chains recognize cytomegalovirus antigens. A further reported finding was that TCR beta sequences accurately predicted the HLA-A and HLA-B alleles for most subjects in the first cohort. Compared with the 666-donor mean, donors in an Asian-associated ancestry cluster had fewer N-insertions in productive TCRs, according to a later genetic analysis. A cluster of highly shared sequence variants was judged likely to be a technical artifact of the sequencing pipeline. Because some donors lacked HLA typing at each locus, the association tests relied only on the typed subset. In a later genetic analysis, a missense DCLRE1C variant was associated with V-gene and J-gene trimming of TCR beta chains, and the association was replicated in an independent cohort. Some IMGT-functional V segments, including TRBV6-2 and TRBV6-3, could not be distinguished by the 87-base-pair reads and were therefore excluded. Specific HLA alleles were associated with 15,000 to 20,000 TCR beta sequences at a false discovery rate of 0.05 in a later analysis. Correlated functional status among segregating V segments might be attributable to linkage disequilibrium, but an unknown experimental factor could not be ruled out. In an earlier analysis of around 600 of the donors, most TCR beta V segments were observed in productive rearrangements about 87% or about 30% of the time, broadly matching IMGT annotations. Most TCR sequences were seen in very few donors, while some public TCRs were found in many individuals.

The cohort comprised approximately 700 healthy bone marrow donors. All cohort members were sampled while nominally healthy, although unrecorded immune exposures were likely present. The donor tested CMV seropositive, placing the donor among the 290 or so seropositive members of the cohort. Each donor provided a peripheral blood sample, and peripheral blood mononuclear cells were used for TCR beta sequencing. Genomic DNA was extracted from the blood cell samples with the Qiagen DNeasy Blood Extraction Kit. Unmatched junction bases come to 1, with V trimmed by 2 bases and J by 1 base. Counted from cysteine to phenylalanine, this CDR3 has 14 amino acids. The kept DNA is CDR3 alone, 42 bases in frame from the first base. CDR1 and CDR2 are read off the germline V gene (reference sequence) as SGHNT and YYREEE. The method behind the library was the immunoSEQ multiplex PCR assay. For the multiplex PCR, a mixture combining 60 forward primers for TCR Vbeta segments and 13 reverse primers for TCR Jbeta segments was used. The CDR3 region of rearranged TCR beta genes was amplified from genomic DNA with a multiplex PCR assay. On the Illumina HiSeq System, the amplified TCR beta libraries were sequenced as 87-base-pair reads. From the authors' description of their analysis: Across the roughly 600 repertoires, a later analysis counted tens of millions of unique TCR beta chains, approximately 12 million of which were shared by at least two donors. To remove PCR and sequencing errors, raw reads were error-corrected and collapsed into unique sequences using a nearest-neighbor algorithm that merged closely related sequences. Alignment of CDR3 sequences to IMGT reference sequences was used to assign V, D and J gene segments. For a sequence to be retained, a match of at least six nucleotides was required to both a V gene segment and a J gene segment. Rearrangements were called productive when the CDR3 lacked stop codons and stayed in frame with V and J; all others were non-productive. Following IMGT convention, CDR3 was defined as the stretch from the second conserved V-encoded cysteine up to the conserved J-encoded phenylalanine. In an earlier analysis of more than 550 of the donors, sequences lacking an unambiguous match to a single V gene segment were excluded. An earlier analysis of almost 600 of the donors classified V segments as functional when productive rearrangements were above 56.7% and as segregating when the standard deviation between donors was above 5%. To diagnose cytomegalovirus status from the catalog of TCR beta chain sequences, a statistical classification framework was built. In a later analysis, TCR nucleotide sequences were compared against IMGT/GENE-DB human TR gene sequences so that V and J genes could be assigned. Using the TCRdist pipeline, a later analysis assigned CDR3 sequences along with most-parsimonious VDJ recombination scenarios. In a later analysis, each TCR beta chain was defined by its CDR3 amino acid sequence together with its V-gene family, and reads lacking a unique V-gene family were excluded. In a later analysis, 450 to 600 highly shared, low-generation-probability nucleotide sequences were removed to address suspected cross-contamination and a sequencing artifact. In a later analysis, a clonal expansion index for each public chain was calculated from normalized within-repertoire ranks of inferred template counts. In a later analysis, generation probabilities were computed using a VDJ recombination model fitted to out-of-frame rearrangements, and the results were checked against IGoR. Hypergeometric tests were used in a later analysis to score TCR-TCR, TCR-HLA and TCR-CMV co-occurrence, with a repertoire-size bias correction applied to the TCR pairs. In a later analysis, false discovery rates were estimated by permuting HLA or CMV assignments 20 times. In a later analysis, co-occurring TCRs were grouped using DBSCAN, and TCRdist sequence similarity was added for clustering within HLA-allele-positive subsets. For co-occurrence clustering, repertoires with fewer than 30,000 or more than 120,000 public chains were excluded, along with four or five repertoires with anomalous nucleotide sharing. TCRdb's version of the immuneACCESS table is confined to in-frame rearrangements and falls short of the full clone set. An unresolved V gene accounts for under half of the shortfall where checked; the remainder is of unknown origin. V and J calls plus clone size are reproduced from that table; the DNA served to infer D and trimming. The sample has some 81,000 clones on record, around 70% of them singletons. Around 10% of the sample goes to the ten largest clones.

The receptor was isolated from a woman aged 40-49 years in good health and CMV-seropositive. The chain uses TRBV5-4 and TRBJ1-1, with 8 junctional bases fitting TRBD1. Material: PBMCs. CDR3 loop: CASSFGTGNTEAFF. The nucleotide sequence reads TGTGCCAGCAGCTTCGGGACAGGGAACACTGAAGCTTTCTTT. With the portions outside the CDR3 filled from the reference TRBV5-4 and TRBJ1-1 genes, the complete variable region becomes ETGVTQSPTHLIKTRGQQVTLRCSSQSGHNTVSWYQQALGQGPQFIFQYYREEENGRGNFPPRFSGLQFPNYSSELNVNALELDDSALYLCASSFGTGNTEAFFGQGTRLTVV.